This TCR beta chain was sequenced for a study of blood T cell repertoires in COVID-19. Libraries were prepared by immunoSEQ multiplex PCR; TCRdb keeps only in-frame clonotypes and omits some of them. The repertoire consists of roughly 330,000 clones, with roughly 87% occurring once and the leading ten covering 9.9%. Germline loops: CDR1 SGHDT, CDR2 YYEEEE. The CDR3 spans 15 residues. J lost 6 bases, V lost 2 bases, and 10 bases had no gene match. This TCR derives from a man under 40 with COVID-19, enrolled during active disease. The chain employs TRBV5-6 and TRBJ1-2; 7 bases are a match to TRBD1. The specimen was peripheral blood. CDR3 sequence: CASSFGAGGFDGYTF. The CDR3 DNA reads as TGTGCCAGCAGCTTTGGGGCAGGGGGATTTGATGGCTACACCTTC.